These T cell receptor beta chains were read from a single sample in a study of blood T cells in healthy people across ages. TCRdb independently ran MiXCR on the 5' RACE reads; one entry per CDR3 protein. This sample yields more than 500,000 distinct CDR3 sequences, of which about 25% are seen a single time; less than 20% belongs to the top ten. The source material was blood. Receptors originate from a woman between 65 and 79 years old in good health. CDR3s include the opening cysteine and the closing phenylalanine or tryptophan. D genes are given only for firm matches. Not every row has a clone size; where given, it reads once, few, many or a size class.

v_call: TRBV24-1
clone_size: .
j_call: TRBJ2-3
d_call: .
cdr3_aa: CATSGSGVDTQYF
cdr3_nt: TGTGCCACCAGTGGCTCAGGGGTGGATACGCAGTATTTT

v_call: TRBV7-2
clone_size: few
j_call: TRBJ2-1
d_call: .
cdr3_aa: CASSLEARREQFF
cdr3_nt: TGTGCCAGCAGCTTAGAAGCTCGTCGGGAGCAGTTCTTC

v_call: TRBV4-3
clone_size: few
j_call: TRBJ2-3
d_call: .
cdr3_aa: CASSQDTSTDTQYF
cdr3_nt: TGCGCCAGCAGCCAAGATACTAGCACAGATACGCAGTATTTT

v_call: TRBV4-1
clone_size: few
j_call: TRBJ2-1
d_call: TRBD2
cdr3_aa: CASSQGGSGGGRNEQFF
cdr3_nt: TGCGCCAGTAGCCAAGGGGGTAGCGGGGGGGGCAGAAATGAGCAGTTCTTC

v_call: TRBV20-1
clone_size: many
j_call: TRBJ2-1
d_call: TRBD2
cdr3_aa: CSARGGGRGGYNEQFF
cdr3_nt: TGCAGTGCTAGAGGAGGAGGGCGGGGGGGCTACAATGAGCAGTTCTTC

v_call: TRBV9
clone_size: .
j_call: TRBJ2-3
d_call: TRBD1
cdr3_aa: CASSIQGATSTDTQYF
cdr3_nt: TGTGCCAGCAGCATACAGGGGGCCACTAGCACAGATACGCAGTATTTT

v_call: TRBV29-1
clone_size: few
j_call: TRBJ2-1
d_call: .
cdr3_aa: CSVQGGSYNEQFF
cdr3_nt: TGCAGCGTTCAGGGGGGGTCCTACAATGAGCAGTTCTTC

v_call: TRBV5-6
clone_size: few
j_call: TRBJ1-1
d_call: .
cdr3_aa: CASSRRRIVAEAFF
cdr3_nt: TGTGCCAGCAGCCGGAGGCGAATTGTGGCTGAAGCTTTCTTT

v_call: TRBV11-1
clone_size: few
j_call: TRBJ1-2
d_call: .
cdr3_aa: CASSLSPGMDGYTF
cdr3_nt: TGTGCCAGCAGCTTAAGTCCGGGTATGGATGGCTACACCTTC

v_call: TRBV5-1
clone_size: few
j_call: TRBJ2-5
d_call: TRBD2
cdr3_aa: CASSLGSSGQETQYF
cdr3_nt: TGCGCCAGCAGCTTAGGGTCTAGCGGGCAAGAGACCCAGTACTTC

v_call: TRBV7-9
clone_size: .
j_call: TRBJ2-7
d_call: .
cdr3_aa: CASSLVYEGGSYEQYF
cdr3_nt: TGTGCCAGCAGCTTAGTATACGAGGGCGGTTCCTACGAGCAGTACTTC

v_call: TRBV5-1
clone_size: .
j_call: TRBJ2-1
d_call: .
cdr3_aa: CASSLGLGDINEQFF
cdr3_nt: TGCGCCAGCAGCTTGGGTCTAGGGGATATCAATGAGCAGTTCTTC

v_call: TRBV9
clone_size: few
j_call: TRBJ2-5
d_call: TRBD2
cdr3_aa: CASSVDGTRQETQYF
cdr3_nt: TGTGCCAGCAGCGTAGACGGGACTAGGCAAGAGACCCAGTACTTC

v_call: TRBV29-1
clone_size: .
j_call: TRBJ1-2
d_call: TRBD1
cdr3_aa: CSVGGQANGYTF
cdr3_nt: TGCAGCGTGGGAGGACAGGCAAATGGCTACACCTTC

v_call: TRBV6-6
clone_size: many
j_call: TRBJ1-6
d_call: .
cdr3_aa: CASSYVSGSPLHF
cdr3_nt: TGTGCCAGCAGTTACGTTTCGGGTTCACCCCTCCACTTT

v_call: TRBV7-2
clone_size: .
j_call: TRBJ2-5
d_call: TRBD2
cdr3_aa: CASSSIAGGSYERYF
cdr3_nt: TGTGCCAGCAGCTCAATAGCGGGGGGTAGTTACGAGCGGTACTTC

v_call: TRBV4-1
clone_size: .
j_call: TRBJ2-7
d_call: TRBD1
cdr3_aa: CASSQEQGAYEQYF
cdr3_nt: TGCGCCAGCAGCCAAGAGCAGGGGGCTTACGAGCAGTACTTC

v_call: TRBV10-2
clone_size: .
j_call: TRBJ2-1
d_call: .
cdr3_aa: CASSEQGLTYNEQFF
cdr3_nt: TGCGCCAGCAGTGAACAGGGTCTAACCTACAATGAGCAGTTCTTC

v_call: TRBV19
clone_size: .
j_call: TRBJ2-5
d_call: .
cdr3_aa: CASSPQGRSRGTQYF
cdr3_nt: TGTGCCAGTAGTCCCCAAGGTAGAAGTCGTGGGACCCAGTACTTC

v_call: TRBV7-2
clone_size: .
j_call: TRBJ2-2
d_call: TRBD2
cdr3_aa: CASSLAVGSGSAGELFF
cdr3_nt: TGTGCCAGCAGCTTAGCCGTTGGTAGCGGGAGCGCCGGGGAGCTGTTTTTT

v_call: TRBV6-6
clone_size: few
j_call: TRBJ1-2
d_call: .
cdr3_aa: CASSSVLSNYGYTF
cdr3_nt: TGTGCCAGCAGTTCCGTACTTTCTAACTATGGCTACACCTTC

v_call: TRBV7-2
clone_size: .
j_call: TRBJ1-6
d_call: TRBD1
cdr3_aa: CASSLPGQGTDSPLHF
cdr3_nt: TGTGCCAGCAGCTTACCGGGACAGGGGACGGATTCACCCCTCCACTTT

v_call: TRBV29-1
clone_size: .
j_call: TRBJ2-3
d_call: TRBD2
cdr3_aa: CSAQRASGATDTQYF
cdr3_nt: TGCAGCGCTCAGAGGGCTAGCGGGGCCACAGATACGCAGTATTTT

v_call: TRBV12-3/TRBV12-4
clone_size: .
j_call: TRBJ2-1
d_call: .
cdr3_aa: CASSPFRGVEGQFF
cdr3_nt: TGTGCCAGCAGCCCCTTTAGGGGGGTTGAAGGGCAGTTCTTC

v_call: TRBV25-1
clone_size: few
j_call: TRBJ2-5
d_call: .
cdr3_aa: CASSLSQARETQYF
cdr3_nt: TGTGCCAGCAGTCTAAGCCAGGCTCGGGAGACCCAGTACTTC